The TCR beta chain under discussion was sequenced for a study of shared clonotypes between healthy human individuals. The V end was cut by 7 bases, the J end by 2 bases, with 12 bases between. From germline, CDR1 is SGHRS and CDR2 YFSETQ. This CDR3 comprises 13 residues. Repertoires were generated with immunoSEQ multiplex PCR, while TCRdb's copy carries only in-frame clones and drops some. This sample yields more than 2,000,000 clones, of which roughly 93% are seen a single time; around 0.4% belongs to the top ten. Sequenced material: naive CD4+ T cells from PBMCs. Subset here: CD45RA+ positively selected. V and J are TRBV5-1 and TRBJ1-1, with a possible D match to TRBD1 (5 bases). The sequence was obtained from a man in his late teens or twenties in good health. Some clones in this sample may be carry-over from other donors' samples. The CDR3 sequence is CASGMDKNTEAFF. CDR3 in DNA: TGCGCCAGCGGAATGGACAAAAACACTGAAGCTTTCTTT.